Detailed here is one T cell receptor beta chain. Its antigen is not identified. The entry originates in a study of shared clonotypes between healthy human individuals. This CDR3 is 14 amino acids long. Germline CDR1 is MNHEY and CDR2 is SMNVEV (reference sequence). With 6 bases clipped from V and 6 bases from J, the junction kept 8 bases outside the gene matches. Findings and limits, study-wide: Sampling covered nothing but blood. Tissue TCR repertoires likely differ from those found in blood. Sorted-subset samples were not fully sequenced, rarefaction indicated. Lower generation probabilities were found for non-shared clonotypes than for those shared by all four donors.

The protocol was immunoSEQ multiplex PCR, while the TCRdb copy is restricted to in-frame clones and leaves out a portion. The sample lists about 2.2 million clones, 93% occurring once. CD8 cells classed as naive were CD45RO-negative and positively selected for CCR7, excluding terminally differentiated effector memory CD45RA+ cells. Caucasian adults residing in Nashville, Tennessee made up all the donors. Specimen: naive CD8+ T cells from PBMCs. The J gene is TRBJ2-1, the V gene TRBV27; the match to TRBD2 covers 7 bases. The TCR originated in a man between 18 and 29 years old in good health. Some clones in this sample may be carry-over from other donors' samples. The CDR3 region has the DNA TGTGCCAGCAGGTTCGAACTAGCGTCCAATGAGCAGTTCTTC. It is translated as CASRFELASNEQFF.